This is a list of T cell receptor beta chains from one sample in a study of blood T cell repertoires in COVID-19. The protocol was immunoSEQ multiplex PCR, while the TCRdb copy is restricted to in-frame clones and leaves out a portion. This table has 250,000 to 350,000 clones, around 80% appearing once. Sequencing was done on a sample of peripheral blood. These TCRs come from a woman between 50 and 59 years old with acute or convalescent COVID-19. The CDR3 runs from the conserved cysteine through the conserved F or W. A D gene is named only where the DNA matches it firmly. Size is stated for part of the rows, as once, few or many counts, or as a class when the clone is expanded.

j_call: TRBJ2-1; v_call: TRBV7-8; clone_size: once; d_call: NA; cdr3_aa: CASSLGQDPNEQFF; cdr3_nt: TGTGCCAGCAGCTTGGGGCAGGACCCCAATGAGCAGTTCTTC
j_call: TRBJ2-1; v_call: TRBV19; clone_size: NA; d_call: NA; cdr3_aa: CASSREGFYNEQFF; cdr3_nt: TGTGCCAGTAGTCGAGAGGGATTCTACAATGAGCAGTTCTTC
j_call: TRBJ1-2; v_call: TRBV6-5; clone_size: NA; d_call: TRBD1; cdr3_aa: CASSYSGPGGGYTF; cdr3_nt: TGTGCCAGCAGTTACTCGGGGCCAGGGGGTGGCTACACCTTC
j_call: TRBJ1-5; v_call: TRBV28; clone_size: NA; d_call: NA; cdr3_aa: CASSSGGSNQPQHF; cdr3_nt: TGTGCCAGCAGTAGCGGTGGGAGCAATCAGCCCCAGCATTTT
j_call: TRBJ2-1; v_call: TRBV9; clone_size: NA; d_call: NA; cdr3_aa: CASSVGRGSSNEQFF; cdr3_nt: TGTGCCAGCAGCGTAGGCAGGGGTAGCTCCAATGAGCAGTTCTTC
j_call: TRBJ2-3; v_call: TRBV21-1; clone_size: NA; d_call: NA; cdr3_aa: CASSTRLAGGRTQYF; cdr3_nt: TGTGCCAGCAGCACCCGACTAGCGGGGGGGCGTACGCAGTATTTT
j_call: TRBJ2-5; v_call: TRBV7-2; clone_size: NA; d_call: NA; cdr3_aa: CASSFPKETQYF; cdr3_nt: TGTGCCAGCAGCTTCCCCAAAGAGACCCAGTACTTC
j_call: TRBJ2-3; v_call: TRBV9; clone_size: once; d_call: NA; cdr3_aa: CASSVYRGAADTQYF; cdr3_nt: TGTGCCAGCAGCGTCTACCGGGGGGCTGCAGATACGCAGTATTTT
j_call: TRBJ2-1; v_call: TRBV24-1; clone_size: NA; d_call: TRBD2; cdr3_aa: CATSDSSGRAYNEQFF; cdr3_nt: TGTGCCACCAGTGATTCAAGCGGGAGGGCCTACAATGAGCAGTTCTTC
j_call: TRBJ2-5; v_call: TRBV7-9; clone_size: NA; d_call: NA; cdr3_aa: CASSLTETQYF; cdr3_nt: TGTGCCAGCAGCCTAACAGAGACCCAGTACTTC
j_call: TRBJ1-2; v_call: TRBV4-1; clone_size: few; d_call: NA; cdr3_aa: CASSLGRLEGLRYGYTF; cdr3_nt: TGCGCCAGCAGCCTCGGGAGATTAGAGGGGCTTCGCTATGGCTACACCTTC
j_call: TRBJ2-7; v_call: TRBV6-1; clone_size: once; d_call: NA; cdr3_aa: CASSDPRGAKDEQYF; cdr3_nt: TGTGCCAGCAGTGACCCTCGGGGGGCTAAGGACGAGCAGTACTTC
j_call: TRBJ1-2; v_call: TRBV6-5; clone_size: few; d_call: TRBD1; cdr3_aa: CASRQGWGRGYTF; cdr3_nt: TGTGCCAGCAGACAGGGGTGGGGGAGAGGCTACACCTTC
j_call: TRBJ2-5; v_call: TRBV2; clone_size: NA; d_call: NA; cdr3_aa: CASSNSNREETQYF; cdr3_nt: TGTGCCAGCAGCAACTCCAACAGGGAAGAGACCCAGTACTTC
j_call: TRBJ2-7; v_call: TRBV9; clone_size: NA; d_call: TRBD2; cdr3_aa: CASSSGGPLREQYF; cdr3_nt: TGTGCCAGCAGCTCGGGAGGGCCGCTTCGGGAGCAGTACTTC
j_call: TRBJ1-5; v_call: TRBV21-1; clone_size: NA; d_call: NA; cdr3_aa: CASSKARGGTGGLSNQPQHF; cdr3_nt: TGTGCCAGCAGCAAAGCGAGAGGGGGGACAGGGGGCTTGAGCAATCAGCCCCAGCATTTT
j_call: TRBJ1-5; v_call: TRBV27; clone_size: NA; d_call: NA; cdr3_aa: CASSFYNQPQHF; cdr3_nt: TGTGCCAGCAGTTTCTATAATCAGCCCCAGCATTTT
j_call: TRBJ2-7; v_call: TRBV29-1; clone_size: NA; d_call: TRBD1; cdr3_aa: CSAWGDRDSYEQYF; cdr3_nt: TGCAGCGCATGGGGGGACAGGGACTCCTACGAGCAGTACTTC
j_call: TRBJ1-3; v_call: TRBV9; clone_size: NA; d_call: NA; cdr3_aa: CASSARNTIYF; cdr3_nt: TGTGCCAGCAGCGCCAGAAACACCATATATTTT
j_call: TRBJ1-5; v_call: TRBV6-5; clone_size: NA; d_call: NA; cdr3_aa: CASRFGGVVQPQHF; cdr3_nt: TGTGCCAGCAGGTTCGGGGGGGTAGTTCAGCCCCAGCATTTT
j_call: TRBJ2-7; v_call: TRBV19; clone_size: NA; d_call: TRBD1; cdr3_aa: CASSMGQGARGTYEQYF; cdr3_nt: TGTGCCAGTAGTATGGGACAGGGGGCGCGGGGTACCTACGAGCAGTACTTC
j_call: TRBJ2-2; v_call: TRBV9; clone_size: few; d_call: TRBD1; cdr3_aa: CASSAQTGTNTGELFF; cdr3_nt: TGTGCCAGCAGCGCCCAGACAGGGACGAACACCGGGGAGCTGTTTTTT
j_call: TRBJ2-3; v_call: TRBV27; clone_size: NA; d_call: TRBD1; cdr3_aa: CASETGTGNTDTQYF; cdr3_nt: TGTGCCAGTGAAACCGGGACAGGGAACACAGATACGCAGTATTTT
j_call: TRBJ2-7; v_call: TRBV6-1; clone_size: NA; d_call: NA; cdr3_aa: CASSDPGAYEQYF; cdr3_nt: TGTGCCAGCAGTGACCCGGGGGCCTACGAGCAGTACTTC
j_call: TRBJ1-1; v_call: TRBV5-5; clone_size: NA; d_call: NA; cdr3_aa: CASSFGAGITEAFF; cdr3_nt: TGTGCCAGCAGCTTTGGGGCAGGAATAACTGAAGCTTTCTTT
j_call: TRBJ2-3; v_call: TRBV27; clone_size: NA; d_call: NA; cdr3_aa: CASSSLAEIRDTQYF; cdr3_nt: TGTGCCAGCAGTTCGCTAGCTGAGATCCGGGATACGCAGTATTTT
j_call: TRBJ1-5; v_call: TRBV7-8; clone_size: NA; d_call: TRBD1; cdr3_aa: CASSRGTGTHQPQHF; cdr3_nt: TGTGCCAGCAGCCGCGGGACAGGGACTCACCAGCCCCAGCATTTT
j_call: TRBJ2-3; v_call: TRBV5-1; clone_size: NA; d_call: TRBD2; cdr3_aa: CASSQGLAGATDTQYF; cdr3_nt: TGCGCCAGCAGCCAGGGACTAGCGGGGGCCACAGATACGCAGTATTTT
j_call: TRBJ1-5; v_call: TRBV6-6; clone_size: few; d_call: TRBD1; cdr3_aa: CASSSQGNSNQPQHF; cdr3_nt: TGTGCCAGCAGTTCACAGGGGAATAGCAATCAGCCCCAGCATTTT
j_call: TRBJ1-2; v_call: TRBV6-5; clone_size: once; d_call: TRBD1; cdr3_aa: CASSFRDRGQSGYTF; cdr3_nt: TGTGCCAGCAGTTTCCGGGACAGGGGGCAATCTGGCTACACCTTC
j_call: TRBJ2-3; v_call: TRBV10-3; clone_size: NA; d_call: TRBD2; cdr3_aa: CAISGSGVTDTQYF; cdr3_nt: TGTGCCATCAGTGGTAGCGGGGTTACAGATACGCAGTATTTT
j_call: TRBJ1-5; v_call: TRBV7-2; clone_size: NA; d_call: NA; cdr3_aa: CASSFSFNQPQHF; cdr3_nt: TGTGCCAGCAGCTTCTCTTTCAATCAGCCCCAGCATTTT
j_call: TRBJ2-2; v_call: TRBV5-1; clone_size: NA; d_call: TRBD1; cdr3_aa: CASRSGQATGELFF; cdr3_nt: TGCGCCAGCAGATCGGGACAGGCCACCGGGGAGCTGTTTTTT
j_call: TRBJ1-4; v_call: TRBV19; clone_size: once; d_call: TRBD1; cdr3_aa: CASSTRTGMRTEKLFF; cdr3_nt: TGTGCCAGTAGTACTAGGACAGGAATGAGGACTGAAAAACTGTTTTTT
j_call: TRBJ1-2; v_call: TRBV5-1; clone_size: NA; d_call: NA; cdr3_aa: CASSLAGVGDYGYTF; cdr3_nt: TGCGCCAGCAGCTTGGCCGGGGTTGGAGACTATGGCTACACCTTC
j_call: TRBJ1-1; v_call: TRBV12-3/TRBV12-4; clone_size: NA; d_call: NA; cdr3_aa: CASRPAPLEAFF; cdr3_nt: TGTGCCAGCAGACCTGCCCCGCTAGAAGCTTTCTTT
j_call: TRBJ1-2; v_call: TRBV23-1; clone_size: few; d_call: TRBD1; cdr3_aa: CASRGIGQGAYGYTF; cdr3_nt: TGCGCCAGCAGAGGGATTGGACAGGGGGCATATGGCTACACCTTC
j_call: TRBJ1-5; v_call: TRBV10-3; clone_size: once; d_call: NA; cdr3_aa: CAISERGLNNQPQHF; cdr3_nt: TGTGCCATCAGTGAAAGGGGACTGAACAATCAGCCCCAGCATTTT
j_call: TRBJ1-2; v_call: TRBV28; clone_size: NA; d_call: TRBD1; cdr3_aa: CASSKGTGYGYTF; cdr3_nt: TGTGCCAGTAGCAAGGGGACAGGCTATGGCTACACCTTC
j_call: TRBJ2-1; v_call: TRBV9; clone_size: once; d_call: NA; cdr3_aa: CASSVEDGSSYNEQFF; cdr3_nt: TGTGCCAGCAGCGTAGAAGACGGGAGCTCCTACAATGAGCAGTTCTTC
j_call: TRBJ2-2; v_call: TRBV4-3; clone_size: NA; d_call: NA; cdr3_aa: CASSQEETVLRTGELFF; cdr3_nt: TGCGCCAGCAGCCAAGAGGAAACAGTTCTCAGGACCGGGGAGCTGTTTTTT
j_call: TRBJ1-2; v_call: TRBV6-5; clone_size: NA; d_call: TRBD1; cdr3_aa: CASSRGTGGYGYTF; cdr3_nt: TGTGCCAGCAGCAGGGGGACAGGGGGGTATGGCTACACCTTC
j_call: TRBJ1-2; v_call: TRBV6-5; clone_size: once; d_call: NA; cdr3_aa: CASSPDRNYGYTF; cdr3_nt: TGTGCCAGCAGCCCCGACAGGAACTATGGCTACACCTTC
j_call: TRBJ2-6; v_call: TRBV2; clone_size: NA; d_call: NA; cdr3_aa: CASSVRSGANVLTF; cdr3_nt: TGTGCCAGCAGTGTTCGGTCTGGGGCCAACGTCCTGACTTTC
j_call: TRBJ1-3; v_call: TRBV2; clone_size: NA; d_call: TRBD1; cdr3_aa: CAKRTGGGNTIYF; cdr3_nt: TGTGCCAAGAGGACAGGGGGTGGAAACACCATATATTTT
j_call: TRBJ1-1; v_call: TRBV7-8; clone_size: NA; d_call: NA; cdr3_aa: CASGLTAYNTEAFF; cdr3_nt: TGTGCCAGCGGACTTACAGCTTACAACACTGAAGCTTTCTTT
j_call: TRBJ2-1; v_call: TRBV25-1; clone_size: NA; d_call: TRBD2; cdr3_aa: CASSPREGVVNEQFF; cdr3_nt: TGTGCCAGCAGTCCGCGGGAGGGGGTAGTGAATGAGCAGTTCTTC
j_call: TRBJ1-3; v_call: TRBV6-1; clone_size: few; d_call: NA; cdr3_aa: CASSDTGNSGNTIYF; cdr3_nt: TGTGCCAGCAGTGATACCGGGAACTCTGGAAACACCATATATTTT
j_call: TRBJ1-1; v_call: TRBV9; clone_size: NA; d_call: NA; cdr3_aa: CASSLQADNTEAFF; cdr3_nt: TGTGCCAGCAGCCTCCAGGCAGATAACACTGAAGCTTTCTTT